These 20 T cell receptor beta chains originate from one sample sequenced in a study of PD-1 blockade in classical Hodgkin lymphoma. Following autologous stem cell transplantation, relapse occurred in every patient, and exposure to brentuximab vedotin varied. Produced via immunoSEQ multiplex PCR; TCRdb's table is partial and in-frame only. The sample records 50,000 or so clones, less than 95% being singletons. Here the sequenced sample was peripheral blood mononuclear cells (PBMCs), taken before the second cycle of nivolumab. All receptors derive from a human donor with classical Hodgkin lymphoma.

The chain combines TRBV7-9 with TRBJ1-5; D is unclear. Germline CDR1 SEHNR, CDR2 FQNEAQ (reference sequence). This CDR3 is 16 amino acids long. V shed 1 base and J shed 3 bases, with 13 bases lying between them. The DNA for the CDR3 is TGTGCCAGCAGCTTAGGATCCGGAGAGGACAATCAGCCCCAGCATTTT. Its protein product is CASSLGSGEDNQPQHF.

This chain connects TRBV27 to TRBJ2-3, with TRBD2 matching over 10 bases. Germline CDR1 reads MNHEY; CDR2 reads SMNVEV (reference sequence). This CDR3 has 14 amino acids. V was clipped by 5 bases and J by 6 bases; unmatched bases: 5. The CDR3 loop reads CASSPGLASDTQYF. CDR3 in DNA: TGTGCCAGCAGTCCGGGACTAGCGTCTGATACGCAGTATTTT.

The rearrangement links TRBV4-1 to TRBJ2-5; TRBD2 matches at 8 bases. The germline gives CDR1 MGHRA, CDR2 YSYEKL. The CDR3 totals 12 residues. V was pared by 5 bases and J by 5 bases, with 1 base of the junction left unmatched. CDR3 loop: CASSLAGETQYF. CDR3 DNA sequence: TGCGCCAGCAGCTTAGCGGGGGAGACCCAGTACTTC.

This chain links TRBV7-3 with TRBJ2-6, with a tentative D call TRBD1 (5 bases). The V and J ends lost 4 bases and 0 bases respectively, with 10 bases between them. This CDR3 has 16 residues. Germline V lookup: CDR1 SGHTA, CDR2 FQGTGA. The CDR3 is CASSSVGDSGANVLTF. The DNA of the CDR3 is TGTGCCAGCAGCTCAGTAGGGGACTCTGGGGCCAACGTCCTGACTTTC.

The CDR3 is CASSQVGTDNQPQHF. As DNA, the CDR3 is TGTGCCAGCAGCCAAGTCGGGACAGACAATCAGCCCCAGCATTTT. The J gene is TRBJ1-5, the V gene TRBV4-2, with 7 bases identical to TRBD1. After removal of 1 base from V and 3 bases from J, the junction contained 3 bases not matched to a gene. This CDR3 spans 15 amino acids. Germline values: CDR1 LGHNA, CDR2 YNFKEQ.

In DNA form, the CDR3 reads TGTGCCAGCAGCGTAAGGGGACAGCCCACAGATACGCAGTATTTT. The encoded protein is CASSVRGQPTDTQYF. The chain is built from TRBV9 and TRBJ2-3; 7 nucleotides match TRBD1. The CDR3 sequence is 15 residues long. J gave up 2 bases and V 1 base, and 4 bases lay outside the gene matches. Per the germline V gene, CDR1 is SGDLS and CDR2 is YYNGEE.

The CDR3 region has the DNA TGTGCCAGTAGTATTACCGGGGCACTCGGAAACACCATATATTTT. Translation gives CASSITGALGNTIYF. The chain joins TRBV19 to TRBJ1-3, with D possibly matching TRBD1 (5 bases). Between the trimmed V and J ends, which lost 3 bases and 4 bases, there was a span of 13 bases. The CDR3 extends over 15 amino acids. CDR1 LNHDA and CDR2 SQIVND come from the germline V gene (reference sequence).

This rearrangement joins TRBV30 to TRBJ2-1, with 14 bases matching TRBD2. The CDR3 sequence is 16 residues long. Looked up from germline, CDR1 is GTSNPN and CDR2 is SVGIG (reference sequence). The J segment lost 5 bases and the V segment lost 1 base, leaving 4 bases of the junction unmatched. The CDR3 here is CAWSARLAGGHNEQFF. The DNA for the CDR3 is TGTGCCTGGAGTGCCCGACTAGCGGGAGGGCACAATGAGCAGTTCTTC.

J is TRBJ2-5 and V is TRBV27; possibly TRBD1 for D (6 bases). Per the germline V gene, CDR1 is MNHEY and CDR2 is SMNVEV (reference sequence). The CDR3 runs 14 residues. The ends were cut back, 0 bases at V and 5 bases at J, with 10 bases in the middle. CDR3 in DNA: TGTGCCAGCAGTTTATCACAGGGTGGGGAGACCCAGTACTTC. It is translated as CASSLSQGGETQYF.

V is TRBV14 and J is TRBJ1-4; unclear D gene. Germline values: CDR1 SGHDN, CDR2 FVKESK. Trimming cost V 3 bases and J 4 bases, with 9 bases left between them. The CDR3 consists of 14 residues. CDR3 sequence: CASSHPPVNEKLFF. CDR3 nucleotide sequence: TGTGCCAGCAGCCATCCGCCCGTTAATGAAAAACTGTTTTTT. The full variable domain, its missing parts supplied by reference TRBV14 and TRBJ1-4, is EAGVTQFPSHSVIEKGQTVTLRCDPISGHDNLYWYRRVMGKEIKFLLHFVKESKQDESGMPNNRFLAERTGGTYSTLKVQPAELEDSGVYFCASSHPPVNEKLFFGSGTQLSVL.

The V call is TRBV27, the J call TRBJ1-4, with D hard to call. The CDR3 is made up of 14 amino acids. The V end lost 6 bases, the J end lost 9 bases, and 17 bases lay between the germline ends. The germline V gene encodes CDR1 MNHEY and CDR2 SMNVEV (reference sequence). CDR3 sequence (DNA): TGTGCCAGCAGGCCCCAGGAGGTGGAGAAAAAACTGTTTTTT. Translating it yields CASRPQEVEKKLFF.

The chain links TRBV2 to TRBJ2-7; 7 bases are shared with TRBD1. V shed 6 bases, J shed 3 bases, and the junction held 17 bases outside the gene matches. This CDR3 is 17 amino acids long. Germline V lookup: CDR1 SNHLY, CDR2 FYNNEI. The CDR3 sequence is CASRRGLWGRLVYEQYF. CDR3 bases: TGTGCCAGCAGGAGGGGGCTATGGGGGCGTTTGGTCTACGAGCAGTACTTC.

The V gene is TRBV2, the J gene TRBJ2-3; no clear D gene. The germline gives CDR1 SNHLY, CDR2 FYNNEI. V was shortened by 2 bases and J by 7 bases, with 7 bases between the two germline ends. CDR3 size: 12 residues. The CDR3 DNA reads TGTGCCAGCAGTGAAACCCGGAATACGCAGTATTTT. Its translation: CASSETRNTQYF. Looking up the rest from reference TRBV2 and TRBJ2-3 gives the full variable domain: EPEVTQTPSHQVTQMGQEVILRCVPISNHLYFYWYRQILGQKVEFLVSFYNNEISEKSEIFDDQFSVERPDGSNFTLKIRSTKLEDSAMYFCASSETRNTQYFGPGTRLTVL.

The V call is TRBV5-1, the J call TRBJ1-1; 8 bases are shared with TRBD1. V dropped 0 bases and J dropped 4; count of bases not matched to a gene: 8. This CDR3 comprises 16 residues. The germline V gene has CDR1 SGHRS and CDR2 YFSETQ. DNA of the CDR3: TGCGCCAGCAGCTTGGTCAGGACAGGGTCGGTCACTGAAGCTTTCTTT. Its protein is CASSLVRTGSVTEAFF.

The V gene is TRBV18, the J gene TRBJ2-3; possibly TRBD2 for D (6 bases). Trimming stripped 2 bases from V and 2 bases from J, with 17 bases between. This CDR3 spans 17 amino acids. Germline CDR1 KGHSH, CDR2 LQKENI. This CDR3 is CASSPFIAETYTDTQYF. As DNA, the CDR3 is TGTGCCAGCTCACCATTTATAGCGGAAACCTACACAGATACGCAGTATTTT.

This chain connects TRBV5-6 to TRBJ1-1, with a weak D call TRBD1 (5 bases). The length of the CDR3 is 14 residues. The V gene's germline CDR1 is SGHDT and CDR2 YYEEEE. Trimming removed 5 bases at V and 4 bases at J, with 15 bases between. The CDR3 loop reads CASSLGTGRTEAFF. In DNA form, the CDR3 reads TGTGCCAGCAGTTTAGGAACGGGGCGCACTGAAGCTTTCTTT.

The V and J genes are TRBV18 and TRBJ2-7, with 7 bases identical to TRBD2. With V trimmed by 0 bases and J by 3 bases, 8 bases remained unmatched. Germline values: CDR1 KGHSH, CDR2 LQKENI. The CDR3 has 16 amino acids. The CDR3: CASSPPASGPYYEQYF. Written as DNA, the CDR3 is TGTGCCAGCTCACCACCCGCTAGCGGTCCGTACTACGAGCAGTACTTC.

V is TRBV19 and J is TRBJ2-2, with 7 positions matching TRBD2. Germline lookup yields CDR1 LNHDA and CDR2 SQIVND (reference sequence). V trimming: 5 bases; J trimming: 5 bases; junction bases outside the gene matches: 2. The CDR3 is 13 amino acids. CDR3 region: CASSWGGTGELFF. DNA of the CDR3: TGTGCCAGTAGTTGGGGGGGGACCGGGGAGCTGTTTTTT.

In its sample, this clone is medium-sized (0.01 to 0.1%). The chain carries TRBV30 and TRBJ2-7; maybe TRBD1 (7 bases). Germline V CDR1 and CDR2: GTSNPN, SVGIG (reference sequence). The CDR3 spans 16 residues. V shed 0 bases and J shed 4 bases, with 19 bases lying between them. CDR3 DNA: TGTGCCTGGAGTGTAGGGTTGGCGGCAGGGGGGTACGAGCAGTACTTC. Translating gives CAWSVGLAAGGYEQYF.

The chain has TRBV6-9 and TRBJ2-7, with D possibly being TRBD2 (6 bases). This CDR3 region has 22 residues. V was clipped by 6 bases and J by 4 bases, with 40 bases between them. Germline CDR1 reads MNHGY; CDR2 reads SVAAGI. CDR3 residues: CASSYRHNNRGIPDGCRYEQYF. The CDR3 DNA reads as TGTGCCAGCAGCTACCGGCACAACAATCGGGGGATTCCCGACGGGTGCCGATACGAGCAGTACTTC.